This TCR beta chain was profiled in a study of blood T cells in healthy people across ages (dated by TCRdb to between 2014 and 2017). In the study overall: In model experiments, template switching captured roughly one uniquely barcoded TCR beta cDNA molecule for every two T cells. Age-related changes in TCR beta repertoire diversity were measured in the study by deep sequencing normalized with unique cDNA molecular identifiers. The donors were split into four age groups: young (average around 17 years), middle-aged (over 35), aged (approximately 60) and long-lived (approximately 80). To avoid experimental bias, donors of different ages were spread randomly across the sequencing lanes. The study analyzed two additional independent replicas of 1 million unique cDNA reads from the same blood draw for two donors, one aged 18 to 30 and one aged 80 or older.

Clipping removes 1 base from V and 7 bases from J, with 3 as the unmatched junction base count. Reading from cysteine to phenylalanine, the CDR3 counts 14 amino acids. Only the CDR3 region is kept as DNA, spanning 42 bases read in frame from base 1. The germline V gene provides CDR1 SGDLS and CDR2 YYNGEE. Points on this clonotype: Its antigen specificity is not known. Within one base of it there is no much larger clone, and no base qualities were kept.

Study-wide findings and limitations: A strong correlation was found between observed TCR beta diversity and the percentage of naive T cells measured by flow cytometry. Conclusive comparison of naive and antigen-experienced compartments was prevented by the profiling of bulk unsorted PBMCs. Estimates of total diversity from one million sequenced T cells were regarded as lower bounds and underestimates. Donor CMV infection status was unknown, potentially confounding age-related changes in expanded clonotypes. Compared with the aged group, the long-lived group had more naive CD4+ T cells, fewer expanded clones and increased TCR diversity, a pattern suggesting age selection. As age increased, observed TCR beta diversity per million T cells dropped in a roughly linear way, and a significant reduction was already evident by age roughly 36.

The library was obtained by 5' RACE. Reads for this sample came from an Illumina HiSeq 2500. A second PCR of about 6 to 11 cycles was performed with a sample-barcoded 5' primer and a J-beta primer mix. A template-switch 5' adaptor carrying 12 random nucleotides introduced a unique molecular identifier onto each TCR beta cDNA molecule. Each sample yielded at least 2.5 million CDR3-containing paired-end reads. The Mint cDNA synthesis kit, primed by a TRBC-specific oligonucleotide, was used to synthesize first-strand cDNA from all RNA. Following uracil-DNA glycosylase treatment, a first 18-cycle PCR with universal primers M1SS and BC2_uni_R was performed on all cDNA. In the original analysis: For normalization, 1 million high-quality reads were randomly selected from each sample, with every read carrying a distinct molecular identifier. Instead of being binned into consensus sequences, reads with shared molecular identifiers were discarded. MiTCR, run with a Q25 quality threshold and the strictest error-elimination algorithm, handled CDR3 identification, clonotype clustering and error correction. A nonparametric unseen species model using Euler transformation provided a lower-bound estimate of total TCR beta diversity. The raw public data were reprocessed by TCRdb itself: fastp quality trimming at Q25, MiXCR clonotype calling, in-frame beta chains only. Entries that share a CDR3 protein sequence are merged under the most common genes and DNA. TCRdb, not the authors, supplied the V and J calls. The sample records around 1,700,000 distinct CDR3 sequences, roughly 27% of which are singletons. The leading ten clones occupy about 7.7% of the sample.

The 39 donors, aged about 6 to 95 years, were systemically healthy Caucasian individuals from Russia. About 10 milliliters of peripheral blood were drawn from each donor into EDTA-treated Vacutainer tubes. PBMCs were isolated by Ficoll-Paque density-gradient centrifugation, with at least 6 million obtained per sample. Total RNA, at least 6 micrograms per sample, was extracted from PBMCs with Trizol reagent. The percentages of naive CD45RAhigh/CD27high T cells were determined by flow cytometry on a PBMC aliquot from every donor. Recombination linked TRBV9 to TRBJ2-1; 9 bases in the middle match TRBD1. Sequencing was carried out using blood. The sequence was collected from a woman aged 25 to 45 in good health. The CDR3 loop reads CASSVSDRGNEQFF. The DNA reads TGTGCCAGCAGCGTATCGGACAGGGGAAATGAGCAGTTCTTC.